This is a list of T cell receptor beta chains from one sample in a study of Graves' ophthalmopathy and Graves' hyperthyroidism. TCRdb re-derived calls from the multiplex PCR reads in MiXCR, one entry per CDR3 protein. The repertoire holds about 600,000 distinct CDR3 sequences, with 35% to 45% as singletons. The sequenced sample was peripheral blood or thyroid tissue (not recorded which). All receptors come from an adult man with Graves' hyperthyroidism. Both conserved end residues are part of each CDR3. The D gene is left open where the match is weak. For some rows the clone size is stated as once, few or many, or as a class when expanded; others skip it.

J gene: TRBJ2-1; D gene: .; V gene: TRBV10-3; clone size: .; CDR3 DNA: TGTGCCATCAGTGGGATAGTGGGTGAGCAGTTCTTC; CDR3 protein: CAISGIVGEQFF
J gene: TRBJ2-5; D gene: TRBD1; V gene: TRBV20-1; clone size: .; CDR3 DNA: TGCAGTGCTAGTGGTGACAGGGCTGGGGAGACCCAGTACTTC; CDR3 protein: CSASGDRAGETQYF
J gene: TRBJ1-1; D gene: .; V gene: TRBV28; clone size: .; CDR3 DNA: TGTGCCGCGAGGCCCGGGGGATCAAAGGAGGGAGCTTTCTTT; CDR3 protein: CAARPGGSKEGAFF
J gene: TRBJ2-3; D gene: .; V gene: TRBV29-1; clone size: .; CDR3 DNA: TGCAGCGTTGACCCTGGACTGGCCACCACAGATACGCAGTATTTT; CDR3 protein: CSVDPGLATTDTQYF
J gene: TRBJ2-7; D gene: TRBD2; V gene: TRBV19; clone size: .; CDR3 DNA: TGTGCCAGCAGCGGACGACTAGCGGGAGCCGAGCAGTACTTC; CDR3 protein: CASSGRLAGAEQYF
J gene: TRBJ2-7; D gene: .; V gene: TRBV7-9; clone size: .; CDR3 DNA: TGTGCCAGCAGCGGGGAGGCCTACGGGCAGTACTTC; CDR3 protein: CASSGEAYGQYF
J gene: TRBJ1-2; D gene: .; V gene: TRBV18; clone size: .; CDR3 DNA: TGTGCCAGCTCACCACGTTATCAAGGGATGGGCTACACCTTC; CDR3 protein: CASSPRYQGMGYTF
J gene: TRBJ1-5; D gene: .; V gene: TRBV12-3/TRBV12-4; clone size: .; CDR3 DNA: TGTGCCAGCAATTATCAGGGGATAGGTCAGCCCCAGCATTTT; CDR3 protein: CASNYQGIGQPQHF
J gene: TRBJ1-2; D gene: .; V gene: TRBV7-9; clone size: many; CDR3 DNA: TGTGCCAGCAGTGACACGCTACGGGGATTTAACTATGGCTACACCTTC; CDR3 protein: CASSDTLRGFNYGYTF
J gene: TRBJ2-2; D gene: TRBD2; V gene: TRBV7-9; clone size: few; CDR3 DNA: TGTGCCAGCAGCTTACCAACGACTAGCGGGAGAGTCACCGGGGAGCTGTTTTTT; CDR3 protein: CASSLPTTSGRVTGELFF
J gene: TRBJ2-5; D gene: .; V gene: TRBV5-8; clone size: many; CDR3 DNA: TGTGCCAGCAGCCGGACACTCCAAGAGACCCAGTACTTC; CDR3 protein: CASSRTLQETQYF
J gene: TRBJ1-2; D gene: TRBD1; V gene: TRBV7-9; clone size: many; CDR3 DNA: TGTGCCAGCAACAACCCTGGGACAGGGTCCTATGGCTACACCTTC; CDR3 protein: CASNNPGTGSYGYTF
J gene: TRBJ2-7; D gene: TRBD1; V gene: TRBV12-3/TRBV12-4; clone size: .; CDR3 DNA: TGTGCCAGCAGGCATTGGGACAGGACCTACGGGCAGTACTTC; CDR3 protein: CASRHWDRTYGQYF
J gene: TRBJ1-1; D gene: .; V gene: TRBV7-8; clone size: .; CDR3 DNA: TGTGCCAGCAGCTTAGCTGAAGGGTTGCGGCGTGAAGCTTTCTTT; CDR3 protein: CASSLAEGLRREAFF
J gene: TRBJ2-2; D gene: .; V gene: TRBV20-1; clone size: .; CDR3 DNA: TGCAGTGCTAGGCGGTCCACGAACACCGGGGAGCTGTTTTTT; CDR3 protein: CSARRSTNTGELFF
J gene: TRBJ2-7; D gene: .; V gene: TRBV29-1; clone size: .; CDR3 DNA: TGCAGCTTAGTCCCCAGGGGTGAGAACGAGCAGTACTTC; CDR3 protein: CSLVPRGENEQYF
J gene: TRBJ2-2; D gene: TRBD2; V gene: TRBV5-1; clone size: few; CDR3 DNA: TGCGCCAGCAGCAAATTAGCGGGAGATACCGGGGAGCTGTTTTTT; CDR3 protein: CASSKLAGDTGELFF
J gene: TRBJ2-1; D gene: .; V gene: TRBV20-1; clone size: .; CDR3 DNA: TGCAGTGCTAGAGACTTACTGACAGGCGGACTCTACAATGAGCAGTTCTTC; CDR3 protein: CSARDLLTGGLYNEQFF
J gene: TRBJ1-1; D gene: .; V gene: TRBV29-1; clone size: .; CDR3 DNA: TGCAGCGTAGGTAACGCGAACACTGAAGCTTTCTTT; CDR3 protein: CSVGNANTEAFF
J gene: TRBJ1-1; D gene: .; V gene: TRBV29-1; clone size: many; CDR3 DNA: TGCAGCGTTGACCCCCGTGAGGCTGAAGCTTTCTTT; CDR3 protein: CSVDPREAEAFF
J gene: TRBJ1-1; D gene: .; V gene: TRBV7-9; clone size: .; CDR3 DNA: TGTGCCAGCAGCTTAGGGACTCTTAGCACTGAAGCTTTCTTT; CDR3 protein: CASSLGTLSTEAFF
J gene: TRBJ2-5; D gene: .; V gene: TRBV28; clone size: few; CDR3 DNA: TGTGCCAGCAGTTTGGCCACCCGTTGGCAAGAGACCCAGTACTTC; CDR3 protein: CASSLATRWQETQYF
J gene: TRBJ1-2; D gene: .; V gene: TRBV29-1; clone size: .; CDR3 DNA: TGCAGCGTTGCCAGCAGATACACCTTC; CDR3 protein: CSVASRYTF
J gene: TRBJ1-4; D gene: .; V gene: TRBV28; clone size: .; CDR3 DNA: TGTGCCAGCAGTTCCGGACAGTCTTACGAAAAACTGTTTTTT; CDR3 protein: CASSSGQSYEKLFF
J gene: TRBJ2-5; D gene: .; V gene: TRBV19; clone size: .; CDR3 DNA: TGTGCCAGTGGATCGGAACCACAACCGGAGACCCAGTACTTC; CDR3 protein: CASGSEPQPETQYF
J gene: TRBJ1-3; D gene: .; V gene: TRBV10-3; clone size: .; CDR3 DNA: TGTGCCACCCGCGAGGGGAGCTCTGGAAACACCATATATTTT; CDR3 protein: CATREGSSGNTIYF
J gene: TRBJ2-7; D gene: TRBD2; V gene: TRBV6-1; clone size: .; CDR3 DNA: TGTGCCAGCAGCCAAGGACTGAGGTCGGGAGGACTTTATGAGCAGTACTTC; CDR3 protein: CASSQGLRSGGLYEQYF